The source of this T cell receptor (beta chain) is a study of T cells in Graves' hyperthyroidism and ophthalmopathy (dated by TCRdb to about 2019). The study in broad terms: Peripheral blood was collected at initial diagnosis, before any treatment. After sampling, hyperthyroidism patients received methimazole starting at 30 mg daily, and ophthalmopathy patients received high-dose intravenous methylprednisolone. TCR Vbeta CDR3 sequencing of 135 peripheral blood samples (roughly 43 ophthalmopathy, 75 or so hyperthyroidism and around 17 progressor patients) is reported in the paper. In several Graves' hyperthyroidism patients, the study also compared T-cell repertoires from thyroid tissue with T-cell repertoires from blood. To identify distinguishing TCR V-J signatures, a discovery cohort of about a hundred patients was used, comprising roughly 45 with Graves' ophthalmopathy and around 57 with stable Graves' hyperthyroidism. For training and testing, the roughly 97 patients in the discovery cohort were randomly divided in a 7:3 ratio. Whether ophthalmopathy could be predicted prospectively was tested in an independent validation cohort made up of some 20 hyperthyroidism patients plus 17 patients who later progressed to ophthalmopathy.

Results and caveats for the whole study, not just this receptor: During validation, the model predicted progression to ophthalmopathy a median of about 6.5 months ahead of onset, with more than 60% sensitivity and roughly 72% specificity. A model built on a 13 V-J signature distinguished ophthalmopathy from stable hyperthyroidism, reaching around 90% sensitivity and around 82% specificity in cross-validation and 80%/75% in testing. Sample size was not statistically predetermined, and investigators were not blinded to group allocation. Blood samples also contained most of the expanded thyroid clonotypes (frequency above 0.001), which suggests that blood repertoires may reflect thyroid immune responses.

The TCR beta CDR3 regions were amplified from RNA transcripts. For the first round of RT-PCR on the TCR CDR3, the HTBI primer set was used together with the Qiagen OneStep RT-PCR kit. Libraries were constructed in a second round of multiplex PCR, after which size selection and purification were performed. Paired-end sequencing of the libraries was performed with 100 bp reads on an Illumina HiSeq2000. In the authors' own workflow: Raw data were processed with SOAPnuke, discarding reads with adapters, uncalled bases, mean Phred below 15, or no exact constant-primer or identifier match. High-quality paired reads were merged using COPE v1.2.5, and each unique nucleotide sequence was defined as a clonotype. MiTCR v1.1 was used to align the clonotypes against IMGT TRBV, TRBD and TRBJ reference segments. Only V-J combinations with frequency above 0.0001, covering 98% to 99.2% of repertoires, were analysed. The TCS score was defined as the ratio of F50 (clonal expansion) to E x V (chaos), calculated using BLOSUM62-based TCRdist between CDR3 peptides within each V-J. Welch's t-statistics and random forest reduced 500 to 550 V-J features to 10 to 15, which were used in a naive Bayes classifier (R e1071). TCRdb reprocessed the public reads (quality trimming at Q25 with fastp, clone calling with MiXCR) and kept in-frame beta chains. Identical CDR3 proteins give one entry, which carries the most common genes and DNA. The authors' filters were not applied to this entry. The sample contains about 300,000 distinct CDR3 sequences, roughly 19% of them found a single time. The ten largest account for approximately 35% of the sample.

Between the V and J ends, shortened by 4 bases and 4 bases respectively, the junction contains 14 bases. From a lookup of the germline V gene (reference sequence), CDR1 and CDR2 are LGHDT and YNNKEL. The CDR3 holds 15 amino acids from the cysteine to the phenylalanine. Of the read, only the CDR3 DNA is kept; its 45 bases are in frame from base 1. In its sample, this clonotype was seen many times. Its specific antigen is unknown. Nothing much larger sits one base from this clone, and base qualities are not available. Moderately to severely active disease, a Clinical Activity Score of at least 3, a NOSPECS grade of at least 4, and a duration under 3 months were present in ophthalmopathy patients. Patients with uncontrolled infections, other autoimmune diseases, pregnancy or lactation were excluded. Diagnoses were based on clinical symptoms, serum thyroxine and TRAb, thyroid ultrasound and orbital computed tomography. Ficoll-Paque density gradient centrifugation was used to isolate PBMCs from around 10 ml of fresh peripheral blood. Total RNA was extracted using Trizol reagent, and RNA quality was assessed on an Agilent 2100 Bioanalyzer.

The chain employs TRBV3-1 and TRBJ2-1, with a weak D call of TRBD2 (5 bases match). This clonotype originated in a man between 50 and 59 years old with Graves' ophthalmopathy. The sample comprised blood. The DNA is TGTGCCAGCAGCCCCGGGGTGGCGAGGTACAATGAGCAGTTCTTC. This gives the protein CASSPGVARYNEQFF.